This passage covers 15 T cell receptor beta chains from one sample sequenced in a study of CXCR3-negative and CXCR3-positive naive CD8 T cells. Whole-study findings and limits: A higher hydrophobicity marked the TRB CDR3s of CXCR3-positive naive cells versus CXCR3-negative naive cells.

The libraries of TRB cDNA were constructed through 5' RACE using UMI labels. TCRdb reprocessed the 5' RACE reads; each CDR3 protein has one entry and no DNA is given. The listing records 120,000 to 150,000 distinct CDR3 sequences. No antigen has been assigned to these receptors. The source material was naive CXCR3+ CD8+ T cells from blood. Subset described: CD45RO-CCR7+CD27+CD95- naive CD8+ T cells expressing CXCR3 (TNR3+). Receptors originate from a human donor in good health. Some clones in this sample may be carry-over from other donors' samples.

The chain recombines TRBV7-2 with TRBJ2-7; TCRdb reports TRBD2, a call that lacks DNA to check it against. Germline CDR1 SGHTA, CDR2 FQGNSA. The CDR3 spans 18 residues. The CDR3 sequence: CASSLAGLAGTFSYEQYF. Together with reference TRBV7-2 and TRBJ2-7, the CDR3 gives the full variable domain: GAGVSQSPSNKVTEKGKDVELRCDPISGHTALYWYRQSLGQGLEFLIYFQGNSAPDKSGLPSDRFSAERTGGSVSTLTIQRTQQEDSAVYLCASSLAGLAGTFSYEQYFGPGTRLTVT.

V is TRBV7-3 and J is TRBJ1-1. CDR1 SGHTA and CDR2 FQGTGA come from the germline V gene. The CDR3 is 14 amino acids. The CDR3: CASSLSGWNTEAFF.

The chain employs TRBV29-1 and TRBJ2-7; TCRdb's assignment of TRBD1 cannot be checked, as there is no DNA. This CDR3 has 13 residues. Looked up from germline, CDR1 is SQVTM and CDR2 is ANQGSEA. The CDR3 loop reads CSVEGQYSYEQYF.

The rearrangement uses TRBV5-1 and TRBJ1-1. The CDR3 has 15 residues. Germline assignment: CDR1 SGHRS and CDR2 YFSETQ. This CDR3 reads CASSLEGPIGTEAFF.

The chain combines TRBV10-2 with TRBJ2-7; TCRdb proposes TRBD2, but this gene call is untestable without DNA. Per germline, CDR1 WSHSY and CDR2 SAAADI. The CDR3 is 16 residues long. The CDR3 protein is CASSGPPAGALGEQYF.

Here the CDR3 reads CASSVGQDSYEQYF. This rearrangement joins TRBV9 to TRBJ2-7. This CDR3 contains 14 residues. Germline CDR1 is SGDLS and CDR2 is YYNGEE. The full variable domain, in which reference TRBV9 and TRBJ2-7 provide the parts outside the CDR3, is DSGVTQTPKHLITATGQRVTLRCSPRSGDLSVYWYQQSLDQGLQFLIQYYNGEERAKGNILERFSAQQFPDLHSELNLSSLELGDSALYFCASSVGQDSYEQYFGPGTRLTVT.

The chain recombines TRBV7-3 with TRBJ2-1; TCRdb gives TRBD1 as the D gene, but with no DNA this cannot be confirmed. The CDR3 spans 14 residues. Germline values: CDR1 SGHTA, CDR2 FQGTGA. CDR3 in amino acids: CASSHQGADNEQFF.

The chain employs TRBV6-5 and TRBJ2-7; TCRdb selects TRBD1, and the lack of DNA leaves this call unchecked. The CDR3 length is 16 residues. Germline values: CDR1 MNHEY, CDR2 SVGAGI. The chain's CDR3 is CASSYDGQGASYEQYF.

The V call is TRBV29-1, the J call TRBJ1-1. The CDR3 loop spans 12 amino acids. CDR1 and CDR2 (germline): SQVTM, ANQGSEA. The chain's CDR3 is CSVPATGTEAFF. The full variable domain, in which reference TRBV29-1 and TRBJ1-1 provide the parts outside the CDR3, is SAVISQKPSRDICQRGTSLTIQCQVDSQVTMMFWYRQQPGQSLTLIATANQGSEATYESGFVIDKFPISRPNLTFSTLTVSNMSPEDSSIYLCSVPATGTEAFFGQGTRLTVV.

V is TRBV27 and J is TRBJ1-5. This CDR3 spans 15 amino acids. Germline loops: CDR1 MNHEY, CDR2 SMNVEV (reference sequence). The CDR3 sequence: CASSFVAYSNQPQHF.

The chain combines TRBV29-1 with TRBJ2-7; TCRdb's assignment of TRBD2 cannot be checked, as there is no DNA. Germline values: CDR1 SQVTM, CDR2 ANQGSEA. This CDR3 is built from 14 residues. The CDR3 here is CSVWLAGALYEQYF.

The rearrangement uses TRBV6-2 or TRBV6-3 and TRBJ2-7. Germline V CDR1 and CDR2: MNHEY, SVGEGT. This CDR3 contains 12 residues. This CDR3 is CASTGLSYEQYF.

This rearrangement joins TRBV10-1 to TRBJ2-7. The germline gives CDR1 WNHNN, CDR2 SYGVQD (reference sequence). The CDR3 has 13 residues. CDR3 in amino acids: CASSDVAFYEQYF.

The V and J genes are TRBV29-1 and TRBJ2-1; TCRdb reports TRBD1, a call that lacks DNA to check it against. The CDR3 sequence is 15 residues long. Germline CDR1 and CDR2: SQVTM and ANQGSEA. The CDR3 loop is CSVEEVSPDYNEQFF.

The chain combines TRBV15 with TRBJ2-1; TCRdb picks TRBD1, but there is no DNA to check that call. The CDR3 is 12 amino acids. Germline CDR1 reads LNHNV; CDR2 reads YYDKDF (reference sequence). The CDR3 reads CATSPQGNEQFF.